These 7 T cell receptor beta chains were sequenced from one sample in a study of blood T cell repertoires in COVID-19. Assay used: immunoSEQ multiplex PCR; TCRdb lists only in-frame clones, some missing. The sample yields 100,000 to 150,000 clones, around nine tenths seen once. The sample taken for sequencing was peripheral blood. All receptors derive from a woman aged 65 to 85 with COVID-19, enrolled during active disease.

This clone was recorded only once. The J gene is TRBJ1-2, the V gene TRBV19; the D gene is possibly TRBD1 (6 bases). Looked up from germline, CDR1 is LNHDA and CDR2 is SQIVND (reference sequence). The V end lost 0 bases, the J end lost 4 bases, and 12 bases lay between the germline ends. This CDR3 is built from 15 residues. The CDR3, as DNA: TGTGCCAGTAGTATAGACGGCGGACAGATCTATGGCTACACCTTC. Amino acids: CASSIDGGQIYGYTF.

The rearrangement uses TRBV20-1 and TRBJ1-3; TRBD1 matches 11 bases. The J segment lost 3 bases and the V segment lost 3 bases, leaving 10 bases of the junction unmatched. Germline CDR1 is DFQATT and CDR2 is SNEGSKA (reference sequence). CDR3 length equals 17 residues. The CDR3, as DNA: TGCAGTGCTAGTGTGGACAGGGGGCCAGGGCGTGGAAACACCATATATTTT. Protein sequence: CSASVDRGPGRGNTIYF.

The chain combines TRBV6-1 with TRBJ1-1; 8 bases map to TRBD1. Germline V gene lookup returns CDR1 MNHNS and CDR2 SASEGT. CDR3 size: 16 residues. V shed 0 bases and J 6 bases; nucleotides not matched to a gene: 9. In DNA, the CDR3 is TGTGCCAGCAGTGAAGCGGGGATGGGGACAGGCCCTGAAGCTTTCTTT. Translating gives CASSEAGMGTGPEAFF.

J is TRBJ2-7 and V is TRBV5-1; 7 positions agree with TRBD1. This CDR3 has 14 amino acids. Trimming removed 8 bases from V and 0 bases from J; junction bases left unmatched: 8. Germline CDR1 SGHRS, CDR2 YFSETQ. DNA of the CDR3: TGCGCCAGTCAAACAGGGGACAACTCCTACGAGCAGTACTTC. Translation: CASQTGDNSYEQYF.

This clone was counted a few times. V gene TRBV11-2 combines with J gene TRBJ1-6, with D unclear. The germline V gene encodes CDR1 SGHAT and CDR2 FQNNGV. Trimming removed 4 bases from V and 7 bases from J, with 5 bases in between. CDR3 length: 12 amino acids. The CDR3: CASSYRNSPLHF. The CDR3 DNA follows: TGTGCCAGCAGCTACCGGAATTCACCCCTCCACTTT.

This clone occurred once. The chain employs TRBV5-1 and TRBJ1-6; D call uncertain. Germline V lookup: CDR1 SGHRS, CDR2 YFSETQ. The CDR3 length is 13 residues. V shed 0 bases and J shed 11 bases, with 9 bases lying between them. CDR3 protein: CASSLEGGAPLHF. The CDR3 nucleotides read TGCGCCAGCAGCTTGGAGGGAGGAGCACCCCTCCACTTT. Together with reference TRBV5-1 and TRBJ1-6, the CDR3 gives the full variable domain: KAGVTQTPRYLIKTRGQQVTLSCSPISGHRSVSWYQQTPGQGLQFLFEYFSETQRNKGNFPGRFSGRQFSNSRSEMNVSTLELGDSALYLCASSLEGGAPLHFGNGTRLTVT.

This clone was detected only once. The V call is TRBV5-6, the J call TRBJ1-3, with D possibly TRBD1 on 5 matching bases. CDR3 length equals 15 residues. The germline V gene has CDR1 SGHDT and CDR2 YYEEEE. V was trimmed by 0 bases and J by 2 bases, leaving 9 bases between them. The CDR3 region is CASSLGGAAGNTIYF. The CDR3 DNA reads as TGTGCCAGCAGCTTGGGCGGGGCGGCTGGAAACACCATATATTTT.